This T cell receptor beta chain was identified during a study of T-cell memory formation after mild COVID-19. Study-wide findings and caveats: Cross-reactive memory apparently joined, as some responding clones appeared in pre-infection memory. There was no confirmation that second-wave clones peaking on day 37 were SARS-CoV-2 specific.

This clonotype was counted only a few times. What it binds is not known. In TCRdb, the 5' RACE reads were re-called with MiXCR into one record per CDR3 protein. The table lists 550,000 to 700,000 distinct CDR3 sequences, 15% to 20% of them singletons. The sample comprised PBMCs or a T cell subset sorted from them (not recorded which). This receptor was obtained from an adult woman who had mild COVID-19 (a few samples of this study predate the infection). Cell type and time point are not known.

This chain's CDR3 is CASSYFRGTGFEQYF. The CDR3 DNA is TGTGCCAGCAGTTACTTTCGGGGGACGGGCTTCGAGCAGTACTTC. The genes are TRBV6-5 and TRBJ2-7, with a weak D call TRBD2 (6 bases). The CDR3 loop spans 15 amino acids. Germline values: CDR1 MNHEY, CDR2 SVGAGI. V was clipped by 1 base and J by 6 bases, with 16 bases between them.